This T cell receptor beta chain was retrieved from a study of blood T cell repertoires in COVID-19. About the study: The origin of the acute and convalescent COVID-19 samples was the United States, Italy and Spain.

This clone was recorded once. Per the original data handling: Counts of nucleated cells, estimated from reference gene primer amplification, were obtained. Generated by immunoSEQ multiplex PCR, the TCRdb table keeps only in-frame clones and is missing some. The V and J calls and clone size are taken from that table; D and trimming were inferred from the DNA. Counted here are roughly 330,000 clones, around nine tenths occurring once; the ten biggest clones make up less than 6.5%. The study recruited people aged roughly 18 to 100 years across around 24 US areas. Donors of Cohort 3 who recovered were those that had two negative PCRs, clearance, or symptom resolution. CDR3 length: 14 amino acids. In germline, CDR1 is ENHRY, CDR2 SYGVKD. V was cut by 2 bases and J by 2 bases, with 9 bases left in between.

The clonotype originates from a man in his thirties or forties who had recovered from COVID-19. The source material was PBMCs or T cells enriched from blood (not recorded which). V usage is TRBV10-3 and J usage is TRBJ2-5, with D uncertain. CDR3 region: CAISEAVVQETQYF. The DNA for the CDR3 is TGTGCCATCAGTGAGGCGGTGGTTCAAGAGACCCAGTACTTC.